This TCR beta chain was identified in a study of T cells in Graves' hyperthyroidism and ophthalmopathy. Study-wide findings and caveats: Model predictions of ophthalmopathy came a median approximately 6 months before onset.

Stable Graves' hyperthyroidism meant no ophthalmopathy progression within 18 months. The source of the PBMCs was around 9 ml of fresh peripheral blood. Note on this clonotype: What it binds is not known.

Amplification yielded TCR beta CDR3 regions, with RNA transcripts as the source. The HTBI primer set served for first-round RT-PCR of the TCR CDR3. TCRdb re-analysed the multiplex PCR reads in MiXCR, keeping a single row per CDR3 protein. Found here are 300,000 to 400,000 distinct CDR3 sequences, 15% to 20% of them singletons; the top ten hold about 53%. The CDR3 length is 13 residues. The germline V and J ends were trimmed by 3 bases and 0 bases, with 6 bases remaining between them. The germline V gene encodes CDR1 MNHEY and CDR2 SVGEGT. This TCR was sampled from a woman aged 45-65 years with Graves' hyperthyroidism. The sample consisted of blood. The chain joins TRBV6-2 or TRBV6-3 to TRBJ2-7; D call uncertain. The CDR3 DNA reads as TGTGCCAGCAGTTATGGGGACTCCTACGAGCAGTACGTC. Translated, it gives CASSYGDSYEQYV.